Following are 23 T cell receptor beta chains from one sample sequenced in a study of cytomegalovirus exposure and HLA in healthy donors. The PCR had 60 Vbeta and 13 Jbeta primers. TCRdb's copy holds only in-frame clones and misses some; the assay was immunoSEQ multiplex PCR. The profile covers 150,000 or so clones, with around 68% appearing a single time and 8% to 13% taken by the ten largest. Specimen: PBMCs. These receptors all come from a young man in good health and CMV-seropositive.

The chain combines TRBV6-5 with TRBJ2-3; the match to TRBD2 covers 7 bases. The CDR3 is 16 residues long. The V and J ends lost 4 bases and 5 bases, in that order; junction bases with no gene match: 12. Germline-derived CDR1 and CDR2 are MNHEY and SVGAGI. Here the CDR3 reads CASSSASMGEGDTQYF. As DNA, the CDR3 is TGTGCCAGCAGTTCCGCTAGTATGGGGGAGGGAGATACGCAGTATTTT.

The CDR3 bases are TGCAGCGTCTCAGCGGGAGTATTGCCCTACGAGCAGTACTTC. Translating gives CSVSAGVLPYEQYF. This chain uses TRBV29-1 with TRBJ2-7, with 8 bases matching TRBD2. V lost 6 bases and J lost 2; bases outside the gene matches: 9. The CDR3 has 14 residues. Germline V gene sequence: CDR1 SQVTM, CDR2 ANQGSEA.

The V gene is TRBV5-1, the J gene TRBJ2-1, with unresolved D. Germline-derived CDR1 and CDR2 are SGHRS and YFSETQ. The CDR3 contains 16 residues. V dropped 2 bases and J dropped 0 bases, with 12 bases sitting between them. The CDR3 DNA follows: TGCGCCAGCAGCTTTTTGGAGCGCCGCTCCTACAATGAGCAGTTCTTC. Protein product: CASSFLERRSYNEQFF.

J is TRBJ2-5 and V is TRBV4-1; 10 nucleotides match TRBD1. The DNA matches TRBJ2-7 better at its end, which makes the J call doubtful. This CDR3 is built from 16 residues. Germline V gene data show CDR1 as MGHRA and CDR2 as YSYEKL. CDR3 in DNA: TGCGCCAGCAGCCTAGCGACAGGGGGCGGCGTGGACGAGCAGTACTTC. Encoded protein: CASSLATGGGVDEQYF.

The chain links TRBV27 to TRBJ2-7; 8 nucleotides match TRBD1. The V and J ends lost 10 bases and 2 bases, in that order; junction bases with no gene match: 10. CDR3 size: 14 residues. Germline CDR1 MNHEY, CDR2 SMNVEV (reference sequence). The CDR3 loop is CATSGQAGPYEQYF. The CDR3 DNA reads as TGTGCCACCTCGGGACAGGCGGGACCCTACGAGCAGTACTTC.

The chain carries TRBV15 and TRBJ2-6; TRBD1 aligns across 7 bases. The CDR3 is made up of 18 amino acids. CDR1 and CDR2 from the germline V gene are LNHNV and YYDKDF (reference sequence). V was pared by 2 bases and J by 0 bases, with 7 bases of the junction left unmatched. The CDR3 reads CATSRRQTGNSGANVLTF. The CDR3 nucleotides read TGTGCCACCAGCAGACGTCAGACAGGGAACTCTGGGGCCAACGTCCTGACTTTC.

CDR3 in amino acids: CASSRRFGLDAFF. The CDR3 DNA reads TGTGCCAGCAGCCGCCGTTTTGGGCTTGACGCTTTCTTT. The chain employs TRBV5-4 and TRBJ1-1; D is unclear. The germline V and J ends were trimmed by 4 bases and 11 bases, with 18 bases remaining between them. This CDR3 contains 13 residues. Looked up from germline, CDR1 is SGHNT and CDR2 is YYREEE (reference sequence).

V usage is TRBV10-2 and J usage is TRBJ1-3, with 7 bases aligning to TRBD1. CDR1 WSHSY and CDR2 SAAADI come from the germline V gene. The CDR3 is made up of 14 amino acids. V trimming: 6 bases; J trimming: 2 bases; junction bases outside the gene matches: 4. The chain's CDR3 is CASRGDRTGNTIYF. DNA for the CDR3: TGCGCCAGCAGAGGGGACAGAACTGGAAACACCATATATTTT.

V and J are TRBV5-1 and TRBJ2-5; TRBD1 aligns across 9 bases. The J call is in doubt because the DNA end fits TRBJ2-7 better. The CDR3 has 14 amino acids. Germline CDR1 is SGHRS and CDR2 is YFSETQ. The CDR3 spells CASSLQGAVGEQYF. The CDR3 nucleotides read TGCGCCAGCAGTCTACAGGGGGCGGTTGGCGAGCAGTACTTC.

Comments on this clone: Distinct nucleotide sequences in the sample also encode this CDR3. V is TRBV6-5 and J is TRBJ2-7, with 9 bases aligning to TRBD1. Germline CDR1 MNHEY, CDR2 SVGAGI. The CDR3 totals 16 residues. J gave up 5 bases and V 4 bases, and 12 bases lay outside the gene matches. Here the CDR3 reads CASSSLSDRGDHEQYF. In nucleotides, the CDR3 is TGTGCCAGCAGTTCACTCTCCGACAGGGGGGACCACGAGCAGTACTTC.

The gene calls are TRBV11-3 and TRBJ2-5, with D unresolved. The germline V and J ends were trimmed by 1 base and 1 base, with 4 bases remaining between them. The CDR3 is made up of 13 amino acids. Germline-derived CDR1 and CDR2 are SGHNT and YENEEA. This CDR3 is CASSLGLQETQYF. CDR3 nucleotides: TGTGCCAGCAGCTTAGGACTCCAAGAGACCCAGTACTTC.

The V gene is TRBV6-6, the J gene TRBJ2-5, with D perhaps matching TRBD2 (6 bases). Germline assignment: CDR1 MNHNY and CDR2 SVGAGI (reference sequence). The CDR3 length is 14 residues. Trimming left V 5 bases short and J 1 base short, with 11 bases between. The CDR3 sequence is CASSLPRGQETQYF. CDR3 DNA: TGTGCCAGCAGTCTTCCGCGGGGCCAAGAGACCCAGTACTTC.

The chain is built from TRBV7-9 and TRBJ1-1; 8 bases map to TRBD1. The CDR3 has 15 residues. J gave up 2 bases and V 3 bases, and 5 bases lay outside the gene matches. CDR1 SEHNR and CDR2 FQNEAQ come from the germline V gene (reference sequence). The CDR3 region has the DNA TGTGCCAGCAGCTTTACACAGGGGGGCAACACTGAAGCTTTCTTT. Translation gives CASSFTQGGNTEAFF.

The rearrangement joins TRBV4-1 to TRBJ1-1; D call uncertain. There are 14 residues in the CDR3. Trimming removed 4 bases from V and 1 base from J, with 10 bases in between. Germline-derived CDR1 and CDR2 are MGHRA and YSYEKL. This chain's CDR3 is CASSLTQENTEAFF. DNA for the CDR3: TGCGCCAGCAGCCTTACTCAGGAGAACACTGAAGCTTTCTTT.

The chain joins TRBV28 to TRBJ1-5, with TRBD1 matching 9 bases. This CDR3 has 16 amino acids. V shed 2 bases, J shed 1 base, and the junction held 3 bases outside the gene matches. From germline, CDR1 is MDHEN and CDR2 SYDVKM. CDR3 residues: CASSLVGQGSNQPQHF. CDR3 nucleotide sequence: TGTGCCAGCAGTTTAGTAGGACAGGGGAGCAATCAGCCCCAGCATTTT.

The chain combines TRBV19 with TRBJ1-2, with D tentatively TRBD1 (5 bases). The CDR3 covers 13 residues. CDR1 is LNHDA and CDR2 is SQIVND in the germline V gene (reference sequence). Trimming removed 4 bases at V and 4 bases at J, with 10 bases between. The CDR3 nucleotides are TGTGCCAGTAGTAGGGGGGGGAGCTATGGCTACACCTTC. This encodes CASSRGGSYGYTF.

This clone was picked up a small number of times. This sequence joins TRBV30 and TRBJ2-7; D uncertain. Germline CDR1 reads GTSNPN; CDR2 reads SVGIG (reference sequence). The CDR3 runs to 11 residues. V gave up 2 bases and J gave up 2 bases, with 4 bases separating them. The CDR3 loop reads CAWSSAYEQYF. The CDR3 DNA is TGTGCCTGGAGTTCCGCCTACGAGCAGTACTTC.

The rearrangement joins TRBV15 to TRBJ2-1; D call uncertain. The V gene lost 0 bases and the J gene lost 7 bases, with 10 bases spanning the gap. The CDR3 is 14 residues long. Germline CDR1 and CDR2: LNHNV and YYDKDF (reference sequence). This chain's CDR3 is CATSRDLAENEQFF. In DNA, the CDR3 is TGTGCCACCAGCAGAGATTTGGCGGAAAATGAGCAGTTCTTC.

V and J are TRBV5-6 and TRBJ1-1; D not certain. Germline V gene data show CDR1 as SGHDT and CDR2 as YYEEEE. The V end was cut by 0 bases, the J end by 4 bases, with 13 bases between. The CDR3 is 15 amino acids. The CDR3 region has the DNA TGTGCCAGCAGCTTGGAACGGGGAATCAGCACTGAAGCTTTCTTT. Translated, it gives CASSLERGISTEAFF. Supplemented by reference TRBV5-6 and TRBJ1-1, the full variable domain reads DAGVTQSPTHLIKTRGQQVTLRCSPKSGHDTVSWYQQALGQGPQFIFQYYEEEERQRGNFPDRFSGHQFPNYSSELNVNALLLGDSALYLCASSLERGISTEAFFGQGTRLTVV.

This chain links TRBV5-1 with TRBJ1-1; D ambiguous. Germline values: CDR1 SGHRS, CDR2 YFSETQ. V was cut by 0 bases and J by 1 base, with 7 bases left in between. The length of the CDR3 is 14 residues. CDR3 region: CASSLVQQNTEAFF. Here the CDR3 DNA reads TGCGCCAGCAGCTTGGTACAGCAGAACACTGAAGCTTTCTTT.

The genes are TRBV27 and TRBJ2-2, with 7 bases identical to TRBD2. V lost 8 bases, J lost 6 bases, and 9 bases stayed unmatched. From germline, CDR1 is MNHEY and CDR2 SMNVEV (reference sequence). The CDR3 extends over 14 amino acids. Here the CDR3 DNA reads TGTGCCAGCGGGTTACTAGCGTTCCCCGGGGAGCTGTTTTTT. As protein: CASGLLAFPGELFF.

The V call is TRBV5-4, the J call TRBJ1-1; D gene ambiguous. The CDR3 runs to 12 residues. CDR1 is SGHNT and CDR2 is YYREEE in the germline V gene (reference sequence). The V end was cut by 0 bases, the J end by 7 bases, with 7 bases between. This CDR3 reads CASSLVPGEAFF. The CDR3 DNA sequence: TGTGCCAGCAGCTTGGTTCCGGGTGAAGCTTTCTTT.

The rearrangement links TRBV28 to TRBJ2-7, with 14 bases aligning to TRBD2. Germline V gene lookup returns CDR1 MDHEN and CDR2 SYDVKM. This CDR3 region has 19 residues. The J segment lost 1 base and the V segment lost 4 bases, leaving 12 bases of the junction unmatched. DNA of the CDR3: TGTGCCAGCAGTTCAGGGGGACTAGCGGGAGTAGGTGATTCCTACGAGCAGTACTTC. The encoded protein is CASSSGGLAGVGDSYEQYF.